A single sample gave rise to the 18 T cell receptor beta chains below, sequenced in a study of blood T cell repertoires in COVID-19. Data came from immunoSEQ multiplex PCR; TCRdb stores just in-frame clones and leaves some out. This sample has around 290,000 clones, with more than 75% found just once. Input material: PBMCs or T cells enriched from blood (not recorded which). These receptors were taken from a woman in her sixties in a cohort exposed to, infected with or recovered from COVID-19 (not recorded which).

This sequence joins TRBV11-2 and TRBJ1-2, with no clear D. This CDR3 comprises 14 residues. With 5 bases removed from V and 5 bases from J, the gap between germline ends came to 15 bases. Germline loops: CDR1 SGHAT, CDR2 FQNNGV. CDR3 amino acids: CASSGLREAYGYTF. CDR3 DNA sequence: TGTGCCAGCAGCGGTCTGCGGGAGGCATATGGCTACACCTTC. Looking up the rest from reference TRBV11-2 and TRBJ1-2 gives the full variable domain: EAGVAQSPRYKIIEKRQSVAFWCNPISGHATLYWYQQILGQGPKLLIQFQNNGVVDDSQLPKDRFSAERLKGVDSTLKIQPAKLEDSAVYLCASSGLREAYGYTFGSGTRLTVV.

The chain recombines TRBV7-6 with TRBJ2-1, with no clear D. CDR1 and CDR2 from the germline V gene are SGHVS and FNYEAQ. The CDR3 consists of 12 residues. Trimming cost V 1 base and J 8 bases, with 6 bases left between them. The CDR3, as DNA: TGTGCCAGCAGCTTAGATCCCGATGAGCAGTTCTTC. It codes for CASSLDPDEQFF.

This sequence joins TRBV28 and TRBJ2-7, with D perhaps matching TRBD2 (7 bases). The CDR3 extends over 16 amino acids. Per the germline V gene, CDR1 is MDHEN and CDR2 is SYDVKM. Trimming removed 6 bases at V and 2 bases at J, with 20 bases between. CDR3 nucleotide sequence: TGTGCCAGCAGCCTATCCTGGGGGGGGGCTGCCTACGAGCAGTACTTC. Protein product: CASSLSWGGAAYEQYF.

J is TRBJ2-7 and V is TRBV9, with 7 nucleotides matching TRBD2. Trimming took 4 bases from V and 5 from J; bases not matched to a gene: 9. Germline values: CDR1 SGDLS, CDR2 YYNGEE. The CDR3 contains 14 residues. Here the CDR3 reads CASSPGGRKHEQYF. DNA for the CDR3: TGTGCCAGCAGCCCGGGGGGTCGGAAACACGAGCAGTACTTC.

V is TRBV28 and J is TRBJ2-7, with D tentatively TRBD1 (5 bases). This CDR3 has 15 residues. Trimming pared 1 base from V and 5 bases from J, leaving 15 bases between. The germline CDR1 and CDR2 sequences are MDHEN and SYDVKM. CDR3 amino acids: CASSLSGIESNEQYF. Written as DNA, the CDR3 is TGTGCCAGCAGTTTATCAGGGATTGAGTCCAACGAGCAGTACTTC.

The rearrangement joins TRBV19 to TRBJ1-2; no clear D gene. This CDR3 is 13 amino acids long. Germline V lookup: CDR1 LNHDA, CDR2 SQIVND (reference sequence). The CDR3 loop is CASTVDPFYGYTF. The CDR3 DNA reads TGTGCTAGCACGGTGGATCCATTCTATGGCTACACCTTC.

The gene calls are TRBV11-1 and TRBJ2-7; TRBD1 agrees at 8 bases. Germline assignment: CDR1 SGHAT and CDR2 FQDESV (reference sequence). V was pared by 4 bases and J by 2 bases, with 4 bases of the junction left unmatched. The CDR3 contains 14 residues. The CDR3 sequence is CASSYGQGTYEQYF. CDR3 in DNA: TGTGCCAGCAGCTATGGACAGGGTACCTACGAGCAGTACTTC.

A single count supports this clone. The chain combines TRBV10-3 with TRBJ2-1, with TRBD1 as a possible D gene (5 bases). Germline V lookup: CDR1 ENHRY, CDR2 SYGVKD. Trimming left V 4 bases short and J 0 bases short, with 22 bases between. This CDR3 comprises 19 residues. CDR3 nucleotide sequence: TGTGCCATCAGTGGTTCGACAGCGAGAAGGAGTCCCTCCTACAATGAGCAGTTCTTC. Residues: CAISGSTARRSPSYNEQFF.

As to this clone: Other DNA sequences in this specimen translate into the identical CDR3. The genes are TRBV5-4 and TRBJ1-1, with TRBD1 matching over 9 bases. The germline V gene encodes CDR1 SGHNT and CDR2 YYREEE (reference sequence). This CDR3 comprises 15 residues. Trimming at V came to 3 bases and at J to 2 bases, leaving 5 bases not matched to a gene. The CDR3 DNA follows: TGTGCCAGCAGCTGGCCGGGACAGGGAAACACTGAAGCTTTCTTT. Amino acid sequence: CASSWPGQGNTEAFF.

The chain is built from TRBV7-9 and TRBJ1-2; D may be TRBD1 (6 bases). The V end was cut by 5 bases, the J end by 6 bases, with 16 bases between. Per the germline V gene, CDR1 is SEHNR and CDR2 is FQNEAQ (reference sequence). The CDR3 spans 14 residues. CDR3 coding DNA: TGTGCCAGCAGCGAACAGGGCGGCTTGGATGGCTACACCTTC. Its translation is CASSEQGGLDGYTF.

The chain combines TRBV7-2 with TRBJ2-1, with TRBD2 matching over 8 bases. CDR3 length: 16 amino acids. Germline V gene lookup returns CDR1 SGHTA and CDR2 FQGNSA. The ends lost 2 bases at V and 6 bases at J; junction bases unmatched: 9. In DNA, the CDR3 is TGTGCCAGCAGCTTATTAGGGGGACTAGAGTCCAATGAGCAGTTCTTC. Its protein product is CASSLLGGLESNEQFF.

This clone was found a few times. The chain uses TRBV5-4 and TRBJ2-6; TRBD2 agrees at 9 bases. Germline CDR1 reads SGHNT; CDR2 reads YYREEE (reference sequence). Losses at the gene ends were 0 bases for V and 0 bases for J; bases not matched to a gene: 10. The CDR3 has 20 amino acids. DNA of the CDR3: TGTGCCAGCAGCTTGGAACGCGGCGGGAGGGCCAGCTCTGGGGCCAACGTCCTGACTTTC. It is translated as CASSLERGGRASSGANVLTF. The complete variable domain, with remaining parts taken from reference TRBV5-4 and TRBJ2-6, reads ETGVTQSPTHLIKTRGQQVTLRCSSQSGHNTVSWYQQALGQGPQFIFQYYREEENGRGNFPPRFSGLQFPNYSSELNVNALELDDSALYLCASSLERGGRASSGANVLTFGAGSRLTVL.

The chain joins TRBV7-2 to TRBJ2-7; TRBD1 matches at 8 bases. Trimming cost V 5 bases and J 6 bases; bases outside gene matches: 12. Germline CDR1 is SGHTA and CDR2 is FQGNSA. The CDR3 runs 15 residues. CDR3 region: CASSHSADRGTEQYF. As DNA, the CDR3 is TGTGCCAGCAGCCATTCCGCTGACAGGGGAACCGAGCAGTACTTC. Full variable domain (rest looked up from reference TRBV7-2 and TRBJ2-7): GAGVSQSPSNKVTEKGKDVELRCDPISGHTALYWYRQSLGQGLEFLIYFQGNSAPDKSGLPSDRFSAERTGGSVSTLTIQRTQQEDSAVYLCASSHSADRGTEQYFGPGTRLTVT.

This chain uses TRBV2 with TRBJ1-6, with 8 bases matching TRBD1. The V gene's germline CDR1 is SNHLY and CDR2 FYNNEI. The CDR3 runs 14 residues. After removal of 7 bases from V and 7 bases from J, the junction contained 6 bases not matched to a gene. As DNA, the CDR3 is TGTGCCAGCATTGGACAGGGTATCAATTCACCCCTCCACTTT. Translation: CASIGQGINSPLHF.

This clone was detected once. J is TRBJ2-7 and V is TRBV2, with 8 bases aligning to TRBD2. Trimming removed 7 bases from V and 8 bases from J; junction bases left unmatched: 10. CDR3 length: 13 residues. CDR1 is SNHLY and CDR2 is FYNNEI in the germline V gene. CDR3 sequence (DNA): TGTGCCAGCATGGGGACTAGTCTTGGTAAGCAGTACTTC. Its protein is CASMGTSLGKQYF.

The genes are TRBV2 and TRBJ2-7; 11 nucleotides match TRBD2. The CDR3 length is 13 residues. Per germline, CDR1 SNHLY and CDR2 FYNNEI. V shed 8 bases, J shed 3 bases, and the junction held 3 bases outside the gene matches. The CDR3 loop is CASLLAGGYEQYF. In DNA, the CDR3 is TGTGCCAGCCTCCTAGCGGGAGGCTACGAGCAGTACTTC.

The chain couples TRBV6-5 to TRBJ2-5, with 7 nucleotides matching TRBD1. The germline CDR1 and CDR2 sequences are MNHEY and SVGAGI. Unmatched junction bases numbered 0, after V lost 6 bases and J lost 2 bases. The CDR3 has 12 amino acids. The CDR3 is CASRGQQETQYF. In DNA form, the CDR3 reads TGTGCCAGCAGGGGACAGCAAGAGACCCAGTACTTC.

V and J are TRBV27 and TRBJ1-1, with D unclear. Germline values: CDR1 MNHEY, CDR2 SMNVEV (reference sequence). The CDR3 runs 14 residues. V lost 2 bases and J 0 bases, leaving 7 bases between the germline ends. The CDR3 protein is CASSLSAMNTEAFF. The CDR3 DNA reads as TGTGCCAGCAGTTTAAGCGCAATGAACACTGAAGCTTTCTTT.